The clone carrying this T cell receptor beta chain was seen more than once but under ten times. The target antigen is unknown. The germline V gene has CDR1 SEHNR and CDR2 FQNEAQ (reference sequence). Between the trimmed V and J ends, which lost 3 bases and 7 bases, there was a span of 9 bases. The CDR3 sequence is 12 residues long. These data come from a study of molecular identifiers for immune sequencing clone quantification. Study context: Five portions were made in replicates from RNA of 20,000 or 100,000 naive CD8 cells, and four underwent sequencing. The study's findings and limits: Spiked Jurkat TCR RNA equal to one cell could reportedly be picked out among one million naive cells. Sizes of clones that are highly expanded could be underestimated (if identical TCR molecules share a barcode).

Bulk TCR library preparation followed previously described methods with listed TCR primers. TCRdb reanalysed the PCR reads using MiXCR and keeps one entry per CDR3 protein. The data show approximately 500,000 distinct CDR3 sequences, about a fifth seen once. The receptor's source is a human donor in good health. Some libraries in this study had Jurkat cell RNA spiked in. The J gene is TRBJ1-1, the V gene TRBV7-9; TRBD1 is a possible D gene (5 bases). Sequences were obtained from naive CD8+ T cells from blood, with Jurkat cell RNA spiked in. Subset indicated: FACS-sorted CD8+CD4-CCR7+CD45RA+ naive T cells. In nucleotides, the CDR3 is TGTGCCAGCAGCTTCCAGGGCGATGAAGCTTTCTTT. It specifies CASSFQGDEAFF.